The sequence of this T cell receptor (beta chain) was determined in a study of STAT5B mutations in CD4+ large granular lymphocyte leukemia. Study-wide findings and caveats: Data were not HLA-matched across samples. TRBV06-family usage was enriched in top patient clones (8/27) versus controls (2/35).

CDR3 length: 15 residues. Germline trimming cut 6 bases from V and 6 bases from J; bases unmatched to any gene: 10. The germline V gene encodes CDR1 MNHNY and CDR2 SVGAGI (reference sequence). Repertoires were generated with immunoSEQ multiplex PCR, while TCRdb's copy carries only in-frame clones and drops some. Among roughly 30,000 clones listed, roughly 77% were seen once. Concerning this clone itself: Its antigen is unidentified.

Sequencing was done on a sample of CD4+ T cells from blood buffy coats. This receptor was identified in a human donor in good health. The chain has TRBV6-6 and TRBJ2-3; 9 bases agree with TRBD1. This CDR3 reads CASSLFTGGGDTQYF. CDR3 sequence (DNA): TGTGCCAGCAGCCTCTTTACAGGGGGCGGTGATACGCAGTATTTT.